This T cell receptor (beta chain) was found in a study of STAT5B mutations in CD4+ large granular lymphocyte leukemia. Study context: The CDR3 'QG' motif was associated with a particular HLA allele among healthy donors.

TCRdb's copy holds only in-frame clones and misses some; the assay was immunoSEQ multiplex PCR. Of approximately 49,000 clones listed, 60% to 75% are singletons. Study observations and caveats: Patient CD4-sorted repertoires looked more clonal than healthy CD4+ repertoires, even without putative leukemic clones.

Control samples were healthy donors' buffy coats. A note on this clone: Its antigen is as yet unknown.

CDR1 is KGHSH and CDR2 is LQKENI in the germline V gene. The CDR3 has 12 amino acids. The ends were cut back, 8 bases at V and 1 base at J, with 8 bases in the middle. V gene TRBV18 combines with J gene TRBJ1-1, with no clear D. What was sequenced was CD4+ T cells from blood buffy coats. The sequence came from a human donor in good health. CDR3: CASGVQNTEAFF. CDR3 DNA sequence: TGTGCCAGCGGCGTACAGAACACTGAAGCTTTCTTT.